One and the same sample provided the 27 T cell receptor beta chains below, sequenced in a study of cytomegalovirus exposure and HLA in healthy donors. The PCR contained 60 Vbeta and 13 Jbeta primers. Sequencing used immunoSEQ multiplex PCR; TCRdb keeps in-frame clones, though not all of them. The sample lists about 70,000 clones, 74% seen once, with 11% in the top ten. Sequenced sample: PBMCs. All receptors derive from a woman in her sixties in good health and CMV-seropositive.

This clone was seen a single time. The J gene is TRBJ2-2, the V gene TRBV5-4, with 11 positions matching TRBD2. The V gene end was trimmed by 5 bases and the J gene end by 5 bases; junction bases not matched to a gene: 20. Germline V CDR1 and CDR2: SGHNT, YYREEE (reference sequence). CDR3 length: 20 residues. The CDR3 bases are TGTGCCAGCAGGAACAGGGACCCGGGACTAGCGGCCTCGGGGACCGGGGAGCTGTTTTTT. Translated, it gives CASRNRDPGLAASGTGELFF. The variable domain in full, with the rest retrieved from reference TRBV5-4 and TRBJ2-2, is ETGVTQSPTHLIKTRGQQVTLRCSSQSGHNTVSWYQQALGQGPQFIFQYYREEENGRGNFPPRFSGLQFPNYSSELNVNALELDDSALYLCASRNRDPGLAASGTGELFFGEGSRLTVL.

This clone has a single count. The chain recombines TRBV5-1 with TRBJ1-2, with 7 nucleotides matching TRBD1. J was trimmed by 7 bases and V by 0 bases; bases with no gene match: 3. This CDR3 is built from 13 residues. CDR1 is SGHRS and CDR2 is YFSETQ in the germline V gene. CDR3 nucleotide sequence: TGCGCCAGCAGCTTGGGGACAGGATCTGGCTACACCTTC. As protein: CASSLGTGSGYTF. The full variable domain, completed using reference TRBV5-1 and TRBJ1-2, is KAGVTQTPRYLIKTRGQQVTLSCSPISGHRSVSWYQQTPGQGLQFLFEYFSETQRNKGNFPGRFSGRQFSNSRSEMNVSTLELGDSALYLCASSLGTGSGYTFGSGTRLTVV.

The chain combines TRBV29-1 with TRBJ1-2, with TRBD1 matching 12 bases. The CDR3 is 13 residues long. CDR1 and CDR2 (germline): SQVTM, ANQGSEA. V shed 7 bases, J shed 5 bases, and the junction held 5 bases outside the gene matches. The CDR3 DNA reads TGCAGCGCCGGGACAGGGGGCGGGTATGGCTACACCTTC. Its translation: CSAGTGGGYGYTF.

This clone was found a few times. V is TRBV6-1 and J is TRBJ1-2; the match to TRBD1 covers 8 bases. In germline, CDR1 is MNHNS, CDR2 SASEGT. The J segment lost 3 bases and the V segment lost 4 bases, leaving 4 bases of the junction unmatched. This CDR3 contains 14 residues. In DNA form, the CDR3 reads TGTGCCAGCAGTGTGACAGGGGACGACTATGGCTACACCTTC. This sequence encodes CASSVTGDDYGYTF.

In nucleotides, the CDR3 is TGTGCCAGCAGCGTGAGAGGGGAGCTGTTTTTT. It encodes CASSVRGELFF. V is TRBV5-6 and J is TRBJ2-2, with D unresolved. The CDR3 covers 11 residues. Germline-derived CDR1 and CDR2 are SGHDT and YYEEEE. The V end lost 4 bases, the J end lost 8 bases, and 6 bases lay between the germline ends.

The rearrangement uses TRBV7-2 and TRBJ2-1; 13 nucleotides agree with TRBD2. This CDR3 is 14 amino acids long. V shed 5 bases, J shed 8 bases, and the junction held 3 bases outside the gene matches. Looked up from germline, CDR1 is SGHTA and CDR2 is FQGNSA. In DNA form, the CDR3 reads TGTGCCAGCAGCACTAGCGGGGGGGTATATGAGCAGTTCTTC. Translation: CASSTSGGVYEQFF. Using reference TRBV7-2 and TRBJ2-1 for the parts outside the CDR3, the full variable domain is GAGVSQSPSNKVTEKGKDVELRCDPISGHTALYWYRQSLGQGLEFLIYFQGNSAPDKSGLPSDRFSAERTGGSVSTLTIQRTQQEDSAVYLCASSTSGGVYEQFFGPGTRLTVL.

This clone was seen a few times. The chain joins TRBV29-1 to TRBJ1-2; weak D call: TRBD1 (5 bases). The CDR3 has 14 residues. Germline V gene data show CDR1 as SQVTM and CDR2 as ANQGSEA. Trimming pared 4 bases from V and 8 bases from J, leaving 20 bases between. The CDR3 nucleotides are TGCAGCGTTGGTCTACAGGCAGGCTACTCGGGCTACACCTTC. As protein: CSVGLQAGYSGYTF.

The V gene is TRBV5-1, the J gene TRBJ2-4, with 14 positions matching TRBD2. Losses at the gene ends were 4 bases for V and 7 bases for J; bases not matched to a gene: 7. CDR3 size: 16 residues. The germline gives CDR1 SGHRS, CDR2 YFSETQ. The CDR3 protein is CASSTGLAGAWNIQYF. The CDR3 nucleotides read TGCGCCAGCAGCACGGGACTAGCGGGAGCATGGAACATTCAGTACTTC.

The V call is TRBV9, the J call TRBJ2-1; 9 positions match TRBD1. Germline assignment: CDR1 SGDLS and CDR2 YYNGEE. The CDR3 is made up of 15 amino acids. Trimming took 7 bases from V and 1 from J; bases not matched to a gene: 6. CDR3 amino acids: CASSEGQGSYNEQFF. The CDR3 nucleotides are TGTGCCAGCTCCGAGGGACAGGGTTCCTACAATGAGCAGTTCTTC.

This clone showed up just a few times. The J gene is TRBJ1-1, the V gene TRBV18; maybe TRBD1 (5 bases). CDR1 and CDR2 (germline): KGHSH, LQKENI. The CDR3 consists of 13 residues. V was clipped by 3 bases and J by 3 bases, with 8 bases between them. Here the CDR3 reads CASSPRVDTEAFF. In nucleotides, the CDR3 is TGTGCCAGCTCACCCAGGGTTGACACTGAAGCTTTCTTT.

The chain is built from TRBV7-9 and TRBJ1-3, with TRBD1 identical over 7 bases. The length of the CDR3 is 16 residues. CDR1 SEHNR and CDR2 FQNEAQ come from the germline V gene (reference sequence). V lost 3 bases, J lost 0 bases, and 5 bases stayed unmatched. The CDR3 region is CASSFSTGSSGNTIYF. For the CDR3, the DNA is TGTGCCAGCAGCTTTTCGACAGGGTCCTCTGGAAACACCATATATTTT.

The V and J genes are TRBV2 and TRBJ1-5, with D perhaps TRBD1 (5 bases). Germline V gene sequence: CDR1 SNHLY, CDR2 FYNNEI. Trimming pared 5 bases from V and 5 bases from J, leaving 13 bases between. The CDR3 runs to 14 residues. The CDR3 DNA reads as TGTGCCAGCAGTCGGCAGGGAGGGCATCAGCCCCAGCATTTT. Protein product: CASSRQGGHQPQHF. Supplemented by reference TRBV2 and TRBJ1-5, the full variable domain reads EPEVTQTPSHQVTQMGQEVILRCVPISNHLYFYWYRQILGQKVEFLVSFYNNEISEKSEIFDDQFSVERPDGSNFTLKIRSTKLEDSAMYFCASSRQGGHQPQHFGDGTRLSIL.

This clone was picked up a small number of times. V gene TRBV7-9 combines with J gene TRBJ1-2, with a tentative D call TRBD1 (5 bases). Deletions cut 2 bases from V and 3 bases from J, with 13 bases between. The CDR3 runs to 15 residues. Germline loops: CDR1 SEHNR, CDR2 FQNEAQ (reference sequence). The CDR3 region has the DNA TGTGCCAGCAGCTTAAATTGGAGGGGCGACTATGGCTACACCTTC. It specifies CASSLNWRGDYGYTF. Variable domain in full (rest from reference TRBV7-9 and TRBJ1-2): DTGVSQNPRHKITKRGQNVTFRCDPISEHNRLYWYRQTLGQGPEFLTYFQNEAQLEKSRLLSDRFSAERPKGSFSTLEIQRTEQGDSAMYLCASSLNWRGDYGYTFGSGTRLTVV.

The chain is built from TRBV2 and TRBJ2-7, with TRBD2 identical over 10 bases. V was clipped by 5 bases and J by 4 bases; unmatched bases: 8. CDR1 is SNHLY and CDR2 is FYNNEI in the germline V gene. The CDR3 has 15 residues. Here the CDR3 DNA reads TGTGCCAGCAGTAGCCCTAGCGGGAGTGTATACGAGCAGTACTTC. It encodes CASSSPSGSVYEQYF.

The rearrangement uses TRBV2 and TRBJ2-7; D ambiguous. The CDR3 length is 12 residues. The ends were cut back, 8 bases at V and 2 bases at J, with 10 bases in the middle. Germline V gene sequence: CDR1 SNHLY, CDR2 FYNNEI. CDR3 in DNA: TGTGCCAGCTACCGCGTCACCTACGAGCAGTACTTC. It codes for CASYRVTYEQYF.

The chain recombines TRBV7-9 with TRBJ1-1; D perhaps matches TRBD1 (6 bases). Trimming removed 4 bases from V and 1 base from J, with 13 bases in between. This CDR3 has 15 residues. Germline lookup yields CDR1 SEHNR and CDR2 FQNEAQ (reference sequence). CDR3 sequence (DNA): TGTGCCAGCAGCTCCACAGGACAGCCGAACACTGAAGCTTTCTTT. Residues: CASSSTGQPNTEAFF.

V is TRBV30 and J is TRBJ1-6, with 7 bases aligning to TRBD1. V shed 2 bases, J shed 6 bases, and the junction held 7 bases outside the gene matches. This CDR3 is 15 amino acids long. CDR1 GTSNPN and CDR2 SVGIG come from the germline V gene (reference sequence). The CDR3 DNA sequence: TGTGCCTGGAGTCTAGACAGGGCCGGTAATTCACCCCTCCACTTT. Its protein product is CAWSLDRAGNSPLHF.

The chain recombines TRBV13 with TRBJ1-6; 10 bases fit TRBD1. Trimming removed 4 bases from V and 6 bases from J; junction bases left unmatched: 6. Per germline, CDR1 PRHDT and CDR2 FYEKMQ (reference sequence). The CDR3 sequence is 16 residues long. The CDR3 loop is CASSYRRDRGNSPLHF. CDR3 DNA: TGTGCCAGCAGCTACCGTAGGGACAGGGGTAATTCACCCCTCCACTTT.

The chain combines TRBV5-1 with TRBJ2-5, with 7 bases matching TRBD2. Germline lookup yields CDR1 SGHRS and CDR2 YFSETQ. The CDR3 totals 17 residues. The trim removed 4 bases at V and 5 bases at J, leaving 17 bases unmatched. In DNA, the CDR3 is TGCGCCAGCAGCGCCAACCCCTCAGCGGGGTTACTTGAGACCCAGTACTTC. It codes for CASSANPSAGLLETQYF.

Only one count was recorded for this clone. This rearrangement joins TRBV5-1 to TRBJ2-1; 7 nucleotides match TRBD2. This CDR3 has 15 amino acids. Trimming removed 2 bases from V and 1 base from J; junction bases left unmatched: 3. Germline V gives CDR1 SGHRS, CDR2 YFSETQ. CDR3 sequence: CASSFGGGSYNEQFF. The CDR3 nucleotides are TGCGCCAGCAGCTTCGGGGGAGGGTCCTACAATGAGCAGTTCTTC.

This chain joins TRBV6-1 and TRBJ1-5; a possible D gene is TRBD1 (5 bases). Between the trimmed V and J ends, which lost 6 bases and 1 base, there was a span of 10 bases. The V gene's germline CDR1 is MNHNS and CDR2 SASEGT. The CDR3 covers 14 residues. In nucleotides, the CDR3 is TGTGCCAGCAGGGCGACAGCGAGCAATCAGCCCCAGCATTTT. Translating it yields CASRATASNQPQHF.

The chain links TRBV5-1 to TRBJ1-2; 7 bases agree with TRBD1. The CDR3 loop spans 15 amino acids. The V gene's germline CDR1 is SGHRS and CDR2 YFSETQ. Trimming removed 4 bases from V and 0 bases from J; junction bases left unmatched: 6. The CDR3 is CASSPTGRTNYGYTF. In DNA form, the CDR3 reads TGCGCCAGCAGCCCGACAGGGAGGACTAACTATGGCTACACCTTC.

This clone has a handful of counts. This sequence joins TRBV5-1 and TRBJ1-1, with TRBD1 matching 9 bases. With V trimmed by 2 bases and J by 8 bases, 10 bases remained unmatched. Germline V gene data show CDR1 as SGHRS and CDR2 as YFSETQ. The CDR3 spans 15 residues. The CDR3 reads CASSLTSGTGNEAFF. In DNA, the CDR3 is TGCGCCAGCAGCTTAACCTCCGGGACAGGGAACGAAGCTTTCTTT.

J is TRBJ2-7 and V is TRBV14; weak D call: TRBD2 (5 bases). CDR3 length: 13 amino acids. Trimming took off 2 bases at V and 5 bases at J, with 10 bases between the two ends. CDR1 is SGHDN and CDR2 is FVKESK in the germline V gene. CDR3 DNA: TGTGCCAGCAGCCAAACTAGGGTCCACGAGCAGTACTTC. Encoded protein: CASSQTRVHEQYF.

This clone was observed a single time. The chain couples TRBV20-1 to TRBJ1-2; D perhaps matches TRBD1 (5 bases). CDR3 length equals 10 residues. The V gene's germline CDR1 is DFQATT and CDR2 SNEGSKA (reference sequence). V lost 7 bases to trimming and J lost 4 bases, with 7 bases between them. The CDR3 here is CSVQGYGYTF. The DNA of the CDR3 is TGCAGTGTTCAGGGCTATGGCTACACCTTC.

The chain carries TRBV10-3 and TRBJ2-5, with 10 bases fitting TRBD2. This CDR3 has 14 amino acids. The germline V gene encodes CDR1 ENHRY and CDR2 SYGVKD. Unmatched junction bases numbered 4, after V lost 5 bases and J lost 4 bases. The chain's CDR3 is CAISLAGAGETQYF. For the CDR3, the DNA is TGTGCCATCAGTCTAGCGGGGGCGGGAGAGACCCAGTACTTC.

The chain combines TRBV11-3 with TRBJ2-5, with 8 bases fitting TRBD1. Germline V gene sequence: CDR1 SGHNT, CDR2 YENEEA. With 4 bases clipped from V and 6 bases from J, the junction kept 4 bases outside the gene matches. The CDR3 runs to 13 residues. CDR3 sequence: CASSSNRGKTQYF. The CDR3 DNA reads TGTGCCAGCAGCTCAAACAGGGGGAAGACCCAGTACTTC.